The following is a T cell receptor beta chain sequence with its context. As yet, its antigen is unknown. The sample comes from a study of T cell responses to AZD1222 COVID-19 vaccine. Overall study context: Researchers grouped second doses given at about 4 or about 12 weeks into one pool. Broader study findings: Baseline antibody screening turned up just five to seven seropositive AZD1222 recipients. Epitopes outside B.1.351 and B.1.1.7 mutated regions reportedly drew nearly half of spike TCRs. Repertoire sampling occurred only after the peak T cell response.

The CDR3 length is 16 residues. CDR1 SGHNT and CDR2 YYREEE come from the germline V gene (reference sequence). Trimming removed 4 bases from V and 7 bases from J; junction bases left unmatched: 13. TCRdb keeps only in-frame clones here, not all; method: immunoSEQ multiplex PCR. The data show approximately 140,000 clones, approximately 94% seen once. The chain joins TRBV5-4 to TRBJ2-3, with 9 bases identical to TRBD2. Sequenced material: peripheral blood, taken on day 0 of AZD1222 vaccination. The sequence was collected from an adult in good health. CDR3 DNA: TGTGCCAGCAGCCGACAGGCGGGAGGGGGGATGTATACGCAGTATTTT. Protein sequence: CASSRQAGGGMYTQYF.